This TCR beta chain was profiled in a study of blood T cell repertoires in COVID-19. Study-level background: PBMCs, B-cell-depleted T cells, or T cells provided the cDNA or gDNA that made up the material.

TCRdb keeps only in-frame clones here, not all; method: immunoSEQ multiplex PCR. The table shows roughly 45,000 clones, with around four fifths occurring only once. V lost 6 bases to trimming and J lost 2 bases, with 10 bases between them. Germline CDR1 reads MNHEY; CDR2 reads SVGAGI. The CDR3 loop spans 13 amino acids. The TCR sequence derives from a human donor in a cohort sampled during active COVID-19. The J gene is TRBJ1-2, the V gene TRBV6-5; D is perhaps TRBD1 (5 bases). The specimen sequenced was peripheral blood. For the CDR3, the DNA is TGTGCCAGCAGACAAAAGGGGAACTATGGCTACACCTTC. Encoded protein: CASRQKGNYGYTF.